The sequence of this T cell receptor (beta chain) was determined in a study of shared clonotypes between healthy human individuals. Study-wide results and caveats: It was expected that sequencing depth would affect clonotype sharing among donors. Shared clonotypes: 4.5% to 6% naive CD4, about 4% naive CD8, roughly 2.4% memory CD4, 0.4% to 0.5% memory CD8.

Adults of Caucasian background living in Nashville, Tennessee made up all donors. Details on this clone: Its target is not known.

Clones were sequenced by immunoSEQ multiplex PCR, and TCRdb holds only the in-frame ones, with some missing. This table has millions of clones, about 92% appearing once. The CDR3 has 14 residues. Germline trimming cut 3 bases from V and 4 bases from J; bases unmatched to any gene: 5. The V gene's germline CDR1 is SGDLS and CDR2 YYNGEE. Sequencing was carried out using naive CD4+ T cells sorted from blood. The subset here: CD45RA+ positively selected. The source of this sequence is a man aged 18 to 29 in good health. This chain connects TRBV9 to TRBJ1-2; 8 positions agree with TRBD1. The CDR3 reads CASSATGAPYGYTF. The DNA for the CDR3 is TGTGCCAGCAGCGCGACAGGGGCCCCCTATGGCTACACCTTC.